This T cell receptor beta chain is from a study of CD8 T cells in Susac syndrome. A single count supports this clonotype. The J segment lost 2 bases and the V segment lost 5 bases, leaving 6 bases of the junction unmatched. The length of the CDR3 is 15 residues. Germline values: CDR1 SGHTA, CDR2 FQGTGA. A quantity of about 0.45 to 1 ug RNA underwent reverse transcription using random hexamers. Each CDR3 protein gets one entry after TCRdb re-called the immunoSEQ multiplex PCR reads with MiXCR. The sample holds approximately 120,000 distinct CDR3 sequences, approximately 95% seen once. Sequenced sample: CD8+ T cells from PBMCs. V is TRBV7-3 and J is TRBJ2-3; TRBD2 matches at 8 bases. This sequence originates from a human donor with multiple sclerosis. The CDR3 DNA follows: TGTGCCAGCAGCGCGAGCGGGAGCCACACAGATACGCAGTATTTT. The encoded protein is CASSASGSHTDTQYF.